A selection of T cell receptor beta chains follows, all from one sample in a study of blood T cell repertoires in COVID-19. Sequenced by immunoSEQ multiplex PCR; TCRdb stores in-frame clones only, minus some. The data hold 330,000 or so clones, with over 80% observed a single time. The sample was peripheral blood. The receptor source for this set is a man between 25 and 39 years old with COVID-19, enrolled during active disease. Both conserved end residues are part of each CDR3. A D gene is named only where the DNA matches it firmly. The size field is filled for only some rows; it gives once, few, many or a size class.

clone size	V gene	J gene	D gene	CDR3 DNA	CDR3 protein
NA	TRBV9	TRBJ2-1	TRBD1	TGTGCCAGCAGCCCCCGGACAGGGGATATGTATGAGCAGTTCTTC	CASSPRTGDMYEQFF
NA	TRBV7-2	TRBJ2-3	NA	TGTGCCAGCAGAGACTCCAAAGGGGGAGATACGCAGTATTTT	CASRDSKGGDTQYF
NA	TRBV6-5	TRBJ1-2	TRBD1	TGTGCCAGCAGTTTGGGGACAGGGGGCGACTATGGCTACACCTTC	CASSLGTGGDYGYTF
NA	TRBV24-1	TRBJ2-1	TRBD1	TGTGCCACCAGTGGCGGGACAGGGGGCGCGAAGGCTTACAATGAGCAGTTCTTC	CATSGGTGGAKAYNEQFF
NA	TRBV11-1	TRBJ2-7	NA	TGTGCCAGCAGCTGGAACAGGCGAGACTCCTACGAGCAGTACTTC	CASSWNRRDSYEQYF
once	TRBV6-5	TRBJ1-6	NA	TGTGCCAGCAGCGCAGGGGCCTCACCCCTCCACTTT	CASSAGASPLHF
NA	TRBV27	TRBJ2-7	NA	TGTGCCAGCAGTTTAACTGCGGGCTACGAGCAGTACTTC	CASSLTAGYEQYF
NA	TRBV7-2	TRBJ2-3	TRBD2	TGTGCCAGCAGCAATTCCTTGACTAGCGGGGGGGCGAATACGCAGTATTTT	CASSNSLTSGGANTQYF
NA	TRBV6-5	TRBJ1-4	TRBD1	TGTGCCAGCAGTCACGGACAGGGGGGGGAAAAACTGTTTTTT	CASSHGQGGEKLFF
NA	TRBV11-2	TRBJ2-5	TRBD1	TGTGCCAGCAGCTCGGACAGGGGCTGGGAGACCCAGTACTTC	CASSSDRGWETQYF
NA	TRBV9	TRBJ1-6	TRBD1	TGTGCCAGCAGCGTAGTCGAGACAGGGCGTTCACCCCTCCACTTT	CASSVVETGRSPLHF
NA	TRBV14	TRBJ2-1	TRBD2	TGTGCCAGCAGCCTTTACGGGACTAGCGGATCCCAGGAGCAGTTCTTC	CASSLYGTSGSQEQFF
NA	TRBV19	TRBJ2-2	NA	TGTGCCAGTAGTATAGATCTCGAGACATATGCGAACACCGGGGAGCTGTTTTTT	CASSIDLETYANTGELFF
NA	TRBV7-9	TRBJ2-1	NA	TGTGCCAGCAGCTTAGTTGGAACGGAGCAGCAGTTCTTC	CASSLVGTEQQFF
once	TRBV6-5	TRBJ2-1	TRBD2	TGTGCCACCACTAGACTAGCAGGGTCCTACAATGAGCAGTTCTTC	CATTRLAGSYNEQFF